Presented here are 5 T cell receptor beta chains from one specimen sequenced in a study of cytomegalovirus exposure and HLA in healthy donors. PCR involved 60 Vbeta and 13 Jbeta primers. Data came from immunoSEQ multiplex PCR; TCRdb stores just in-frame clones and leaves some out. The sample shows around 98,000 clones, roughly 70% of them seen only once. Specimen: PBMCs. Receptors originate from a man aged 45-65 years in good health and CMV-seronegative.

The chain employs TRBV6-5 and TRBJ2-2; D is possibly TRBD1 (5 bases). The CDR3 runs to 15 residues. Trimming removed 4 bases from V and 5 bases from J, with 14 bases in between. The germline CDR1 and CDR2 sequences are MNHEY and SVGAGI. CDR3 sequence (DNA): TGTGCCAGCAGTTTTCAGGGATTTAAGACCGGGGAGCTGTTTTTT. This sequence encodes CASSFQGFKTGELFF.

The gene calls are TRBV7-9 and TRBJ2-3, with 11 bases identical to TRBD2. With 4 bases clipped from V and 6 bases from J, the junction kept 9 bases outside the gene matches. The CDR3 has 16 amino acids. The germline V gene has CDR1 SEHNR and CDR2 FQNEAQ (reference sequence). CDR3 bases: TGTGCCAGCAGCTCACTGTCTAGCGGGAGGTTGGATACGCAGTATTTT. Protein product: CASSSLSSGRLDTQYF. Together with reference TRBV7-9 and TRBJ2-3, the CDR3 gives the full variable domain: DTGVSQNPRHKITKRGQNVTFRCDPISEHNRLYWYRQTLGQGPEFLTYFQNEAQLEKSRLLSDRFSAERPKGSFSTLEIQRTEQGDSAMYLCASSSLSSGRLDTQYFGPGTRLTVL.

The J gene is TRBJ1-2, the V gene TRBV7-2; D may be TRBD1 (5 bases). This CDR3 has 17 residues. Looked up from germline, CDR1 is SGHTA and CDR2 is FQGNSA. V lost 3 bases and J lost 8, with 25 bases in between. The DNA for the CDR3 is TGTGCCAGCAGCTTTTGGGTTGCACAGGATCCCTTTTGGGGCTACACCTTC. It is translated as CASSFWVAQDPFWGYTF. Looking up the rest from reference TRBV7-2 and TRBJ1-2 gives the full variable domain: GAGVSQSPSNKVTEKGKDVELRCDPISGHTALYWYRQSLGQGLEFLIYFQGNSAPDKSGLPSDRFSAERTGGSVSTLTIQRTQQEDSAVYLCASSFWVAQDPFWGYTFGSGTRLTVV.

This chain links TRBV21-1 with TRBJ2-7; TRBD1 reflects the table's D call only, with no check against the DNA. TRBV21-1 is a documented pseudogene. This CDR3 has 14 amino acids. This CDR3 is CASSEFTGTDEQYF. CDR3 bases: TGTGCCAGCAGCGAATTCACAGGTACCGACGAGCAGTACTTC.

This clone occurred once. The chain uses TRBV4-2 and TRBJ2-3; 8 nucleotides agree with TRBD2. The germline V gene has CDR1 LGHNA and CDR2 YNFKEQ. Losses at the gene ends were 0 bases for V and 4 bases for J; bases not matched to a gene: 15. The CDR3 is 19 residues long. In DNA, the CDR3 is TGTGCCAGCAGCCAAGATCTCCTTCGGGCGGGGGGAATGGCAGATACGCAGTATTTT. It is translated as CASSQDLLRAGGMADTQYF.